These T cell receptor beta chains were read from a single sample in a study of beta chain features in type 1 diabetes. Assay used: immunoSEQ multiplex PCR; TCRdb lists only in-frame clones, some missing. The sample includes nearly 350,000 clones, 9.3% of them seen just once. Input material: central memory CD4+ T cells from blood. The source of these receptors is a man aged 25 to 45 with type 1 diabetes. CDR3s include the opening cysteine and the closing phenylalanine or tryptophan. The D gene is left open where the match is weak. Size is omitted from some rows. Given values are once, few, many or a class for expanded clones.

CDR3: CASSDSPDRGNTF
DNA: TGTGCCAGCAGTGACTCCCCGGACAGGGGGAACACCTTC
J: TRBJ1-2
size: few
D: TRBD1
V: TRBV6-1

CDR3: CASSLQVNQGNEQFF
DNA: TGTGCCAGCAGTCTACAGGTAAACCAGGGAAATGAGCAGTTCTTC
J: TRBJ2-1
size: many
D: -
V: TRBV11-2

CDR3: CASSLLPVDTSNTGELFF
DNA: TGTGCCAGCAGCCTCCTACCCGTCGACACGTCGAACACCGGGGAGCTGTTTTTT
J: TRBJ2-2
size: many
D: -
V: TRBV13

CDR3: CASSLGRTGGGEQYF
DNA: TGTGCCAGCAGCTTAGGTCGGACAGGGGGCGGGGAGCAGTACTTC
J: TRBJ2-7
size: -
D: TRBD1
V: TRBV13

CDR3: CASSLSPDSNTGELFF
DNA: TGTGCCAGCAGCCTCTCCCCGGACTCCAACACCGGGGAGCTGTTTTTT
J: TRBJ2-2
size: few
D: -
V: TRBV13

CDR3: CASSSGTSGGREYF
DNA: TGCGCCAGCAGTTCCGGGACTAGCGGGGGCAGGGAGTACTTC
J: TRBJ2-5
size: few
D: TRBD2
V: TRBV5-1

CDR3: CASSIGSGKMNTEAFF
DNA: TGTGCCAGTAGTATAGGAAGTGGGAAGATGAACACTGAAGCTTTCTTT
J: TRBJ1-1
size: -
D: -
V: TRBV19

CDR3: CASKVTPGRGEKLFF
DNA: TGTGCCAGCAAGGTCACGCCAGGGAGGGGGGAAAAACTGTTTTTT
J: TRBJ1-4
size: -
D: -
V: TRBV6-5

CDR3: CASSFAGGNQPQHF
DNA: TGTGCCAGCAGCTTTGCAGGGGGCAATCAGCCCCAGCATTTT
J: TRBJ1-5
size: few
D: -
V: TRBV7-9

CDR3: CASSPPALRAETQYF
DNA: TGTGCCAGCAGTCCCCCGGCCCTAAGGGCGGAGACCCAGTACTTC
J: TRBJ2-5
size: -
D: -
V: TRBV7-6